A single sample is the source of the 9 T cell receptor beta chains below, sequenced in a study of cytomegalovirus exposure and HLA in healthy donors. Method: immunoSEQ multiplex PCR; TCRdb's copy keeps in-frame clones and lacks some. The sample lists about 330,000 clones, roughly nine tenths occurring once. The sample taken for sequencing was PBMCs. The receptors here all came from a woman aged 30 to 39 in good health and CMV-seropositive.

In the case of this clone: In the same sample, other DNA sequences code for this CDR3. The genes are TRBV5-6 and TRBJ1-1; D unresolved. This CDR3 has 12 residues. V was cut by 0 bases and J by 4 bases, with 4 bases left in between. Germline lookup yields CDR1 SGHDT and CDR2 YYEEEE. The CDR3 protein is CASSLGSTEAFF. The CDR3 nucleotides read TGTGCCAGCAGCTTGGGGAGCACTGAAGCTTTCTTT. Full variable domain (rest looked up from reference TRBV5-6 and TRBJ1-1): DAGVTQSPTHLIKTRGQQVTLRCSPKSGHDTVSWYQQALGQGPQFIFQYYEEEERQRGNFPDRFSGHQFPNYSSELNVNALLLGDSALYLCASSLGSTEAFFGQGTRLTVV.

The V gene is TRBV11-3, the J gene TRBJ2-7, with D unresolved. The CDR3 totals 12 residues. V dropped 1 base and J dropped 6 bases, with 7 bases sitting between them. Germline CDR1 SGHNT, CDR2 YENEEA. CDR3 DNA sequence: TGTGCCAGCAGCTTAGGGGAAGGCGAGCAGTACTTC. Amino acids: CASSLGEGEQYF.

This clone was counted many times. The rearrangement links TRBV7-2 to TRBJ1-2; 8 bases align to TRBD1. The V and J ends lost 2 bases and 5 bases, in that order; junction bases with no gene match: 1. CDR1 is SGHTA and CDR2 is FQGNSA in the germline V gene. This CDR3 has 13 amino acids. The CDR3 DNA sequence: TGTGCCAGCAGCTTAACAGGGGGGTATGGCTACACCTTC. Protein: CASSLTGGYGYTF.

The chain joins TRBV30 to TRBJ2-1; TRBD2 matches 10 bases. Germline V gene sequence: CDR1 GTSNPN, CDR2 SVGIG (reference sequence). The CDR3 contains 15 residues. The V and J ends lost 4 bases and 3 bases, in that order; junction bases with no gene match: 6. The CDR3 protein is CAWNSGGALYNEQFF. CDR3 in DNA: TGTGCCTGGAACAGCGGGGGGGCCCTCTACAATGAGCAGTTCTTC.

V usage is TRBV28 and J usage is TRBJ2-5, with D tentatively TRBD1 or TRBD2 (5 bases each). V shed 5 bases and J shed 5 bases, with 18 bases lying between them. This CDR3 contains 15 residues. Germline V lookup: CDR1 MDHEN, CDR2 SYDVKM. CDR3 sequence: CASSPTGALGETQYF. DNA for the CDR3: TGTGCCAGCAGTCCAACCGGGGCATTGGGGGAGACCCAGTACTTC.

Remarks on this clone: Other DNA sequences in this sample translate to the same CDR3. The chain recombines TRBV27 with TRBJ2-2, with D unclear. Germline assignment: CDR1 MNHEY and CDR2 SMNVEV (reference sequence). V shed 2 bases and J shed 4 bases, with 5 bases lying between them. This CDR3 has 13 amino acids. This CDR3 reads CASSLLGTGELFF. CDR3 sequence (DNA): TGTGCCAGCAGTTTACTGGGCACCGGGGAGCTGTTTTTT.

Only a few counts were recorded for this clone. The CDR3 spells CASSSELASNEQFF. Here the CDR3 DNA reads TGTGCCAGCAGCTCGGAACTAGCCAGCAATGAGCAGTTCTTC. The V gene is TRBV7-9, the J gene TRBJ2-1, with D possibly TRBD2 on 6 matching bases. The V end lost 4 bases, the J end lost 6 bases, and 13 bases lay between the germline ends. The CDR3 runs to 14 residues. The germline gives CDR1 SEHNR, CDR2 FQNEAQ (reference sequence).

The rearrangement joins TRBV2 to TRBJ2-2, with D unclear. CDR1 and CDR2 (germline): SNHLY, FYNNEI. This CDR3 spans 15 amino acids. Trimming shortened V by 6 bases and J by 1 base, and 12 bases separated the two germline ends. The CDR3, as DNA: TGTGCCAGCAGCCACCCAGGTTTGAACACCGGGGAGCTGTTTTTT. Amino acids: CASSHPGLNTGELFF.

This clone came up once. In DNA, the CDR3 is TGTGCCAGCAGCGTAGCTCCTCGGCGGGAGGGGAATACGGGGGAGCTGTTTTTT. It yields the protein CASSVAPRREGNTGELFF. This rearrangement joins TRBV9 to TRBJ2-2; 9 bases map to TRBD2. CDR3 length equals 18 residues. CDR1 and CDR2 from the germline V gene are SGDLS and YYNGEE. J gave up 8 bases and V 0 bases, and 14 bases lay outside the gene matches.